Shown below are 24 T cell receptor beta chains from a single sample sequenced in a study of lung T cells in sarcoidosis with Löfgren's syndrome. One entry per CDR3 protein results from TCRdb running MiXCR on the reads. Of tens of thousands of distinct CDR3 sequences detected, 21% appear once; the ten largest clones hold approximately 2.4%. Sequencing used CD4+ T cells from PBMCs. The receptors were gathered from a human donor with sarcoidosis (Löfgren's syndrome or another form), or a control subject (not recorded which).

This clonotype was counted only a few times. The genes are TRBV10-2 and TRBJ2-3; the D is unclear. The CDR3 is 14 amino acids. V was shortened by 3 bases and J by 6 bases, with 13 bases between the two germline ends. CDR1 and CDR2 (germline): WSHSY, SAAADI. The CDR3 region is CASSEPRSRDTQYF. The DNA for the CDR3 is TGCGCCAGCAGTGAACCTAGGTCCCGGGATACGCAGTATTTT.

This clonotype was counted many times. CDR3 region: CSATEPGRGGYGYTF. As DNA, the CDR3 is TGCAGTGCTACCGAACCGGGCCGAGGAGGCTATGGCTACACCTTC. This chain joins TRBV20-1 and TRBJ1-2; no reliable D call. The CDR3 contains 15 residues. The V gene lost 4 bases and the J gene lost 4 bases, with 19 bases spanning the gap. Germline values: CDR1 DFQATT, CDR2 SNEGSKA (reference sequence).

This clonotype was counted ten times or more. This chain joins TRBV2 and TRBJ1-2; tentative D call: TRBD1 (6 bases). The germline V gene has CDR1 SNHLY and CDR2 FYNNEI. V was shortened by 6 bases and J by 8 bases, with 13 bases between the two germline ends. The CDR3 consists of 12 residues. CDR3 protein: CASSLDSAGYTF. The DNA of the CDR3 is TGTGCCAGCAGCCTGGACAGTGCCGGCTACACCTTC.

This clonotype was detected ten times or more. The chain uses TRBV6-1 and TRBJ2-1; D remains ambiguous. The CDR3 has 11 residues. V was cut by 8 bases and J by 5 bases, with 7 bases left in between. Per the germline V gene, CDR1 is MNHNS and CDR2 is SASEGT. The CDR3 DNA reads TGTGCCAGCGGGTCCCACAATGAGCAGTTCTTC. Translated: CASGSHNEQFF.

This clonotype was detected ten times or more. This chain links TRBV19 with TRBJ2-1; the match to TRBD2 covers 12 bases. The CDR3 sequence is 15 residues long. Losses at the gene ends were 5 bases for V and 8 bases for J; bases not matched to a gene: 7. Per germline, CDR1 LNHDA and CDR2 SQIVND (reference sequence). The CDR3 loop is CASSRTSGTGDEQFF. For the CDR3, the DNA is TGTGCCAGTAGTCGGACTAGCGGGACCGGGGATGAGCAGTTCTTC.

The chain links TRBV5-1 to TRBJ1-6, with unresolved D. V lost 4 bases and J 7 bases, leaving 15 bases between the germline ends. CDR1 SGHRS and CDR2 YFSETQ come from the germline V gene. This CDR3 region has 15 residues. CDR3 sequence: CASSSSGPENSPLHF. As DNA, the CDR3 is TGCGCCAGCAGCAGCTCCGGACCAGAGAATTCACCCCTCCACTTT.

At least ten counts were recorded for this clonotype. CDR3 in amino acids: CASSQGHPDTDTQYF. CDR3 nucleotides: TGCGCCAGCAGCCAAGGACATCCGGACACAGATACGCAGTATTTT. This chain uses TRBV4-3 with TRBJ2-3; D is unresolved. The germline V gene has CDR1 LGHNA and CDR2 YSLEER. V was clipped by 1 base and J by 2 bases, with 10 bases between them. CDR3 size: 15 residues.

Comments on this clonotype: A read error may be the cause here, since a much bigger clone is one base away. This chain uses TRBV6-2 or TRBV6-3 with TRBJ2-1; the D is unclear. In germline, CDR1 is MNHEY, CDR2 SVGEGT. The CDR3 length is 11 residues. The DNA of the CDR3 is TGTGCCGGCAGCCGGACCGACGAGCAGTTCTTC. It codes for CAGSRTDEQFF.

In this sample, this clonotype turned up many times. J is TRBJ2-7 and V is TRBV28, with a weak D call TRBD2 (5 bases). This CDR3 spans 14 amino acids. Germline CDR1 reads MDHEN; CDR2 reads SYDVKM. V lost 2 bases and J 3 bases, leaving 11 bases between the germline ends. In DNA, the CDR3 is TGTGCCAGCAGTTTACGGGGTTTAGGCTACGAGCAGTACTTC. Translation: CASSLRGLGYEQYF. Full variable domain (missing parts from reference TRBV28 and TRBJ2-7): DVKVTQSSRYLVKRTGEKVFLECVQDMDHENMFWYRQDPGLGLRLIYFSYDVKMKEKGDIPEGYSVSREKKERFSLILESASTNQTSMYLCASSLRGLGYEQYFGPGTRLTVT.

On this clonotype itself: It may be a read error: a sequence one base away is much more abundant. V and J are TRBV20-1 and TRBJ1-1; no definite D call. The V and J ends lost 0 bases and 8 bases respectively, with 10 bases between them. Germline values: CDR1 DFQATT, CDR2 SNEGSKA (reference sequence). The CDR3 is 12 amino acids. The CDR3, as DNA: TGCAGTGCTAGAGATAAGGGCGGGGAAGCTTTCTTT. Protein product: CSARDKGGEAFF.

This chain joins TRBV6-6 and TRBJ2-7, with 10 bases identical to TRBD1. The CDR3 spans 16 residues. Germline CDR1 and CDR2: MNHNY and SVGAGI (reference sequence). The CDR3 nucleotides read TGTGCCGGCAGTTACTCCCTGACAGGGGGCCCCAACGAGCAGTACGTC. Protein product: CAGSYSLTGGPNEQYV.

Here the CDR3 reads CASSDSHLNTEAFF. CDR3 in DNA: TGCGCCAGCAGTGACAGCCACCTGAACACTGAAGCTTTCTTT. The chain is built from TRBV10-2 and TRBJ1-1; D uncertain. Trimming left V 3 bases short and J 0 bases short, with 8 bases between. Germline loops: CDR1 WSHSY, CDR2 SAAADI. The CDR3 loop spans 14 amino acids.

On this clonotype itself: This could be a read error, since a much larger clone is one nucleotide away. This chain connects TRBV27 to TRBJ2-1; 7 bases are a match to TRBD2. This CDR3 has 15 amino acids. CDR1 and CDR2 (germline): MNHEY, SMNVEV (reference sequence). V dropped 6 bases and J dropped 3; count of bases not matched to a gene: 8. CDR3 coding DNA: TGTGCCAGCAGGCCGAGACTAGCCGGCTACAATGAGCAGTTCTTC. As protein: CASRPRLAGYNEQFF.

This clonotype was observed a handful of times. V is TRBV25-1 and J is TRBJ2-6; D is unresolved. Trimming shortened V by 1 base and J by 1 base, and 5 bases separated the two germline ends. CDR1 is MGHDK and CDR2 is SYGVNS in the germline V gene. The length of the CDR3 is 15 residues. CDR3 in amino acids: CASSESRSGANVLTF. The CDR3 DNA reads TGTGCCAGCAGTGAATCTCGGTCTGGGGCCAACGTCCTGACTTTC.

The genes are TRBV10-3 and TRBJ2-1; 12 bases map to TRBD2. CDR1 ENHRY and CDR2 SYGVKD come from the germline V gene. V shed 3 bases and J 9 bases; nucleotides not matched to a gene: 6. CDR3 length equals 15 residues. The CDR3 spells CAISDWTSGNSEQFF. CDR3 coding DNA: TGTGCCATCAGTGATTGGACTAGCGGGAACAGTGAGCAGTTCTTC.

A note on this clonotype: One end of the junction fails to match germline, which may point to a read error. As DNA, the CDR3 is TGCGCCGGCAGCTTGAATCCCACAGGGGTGAACACTGAAGCTTTCTTT. This sequence encodes CAGSLNPTGVNTEAFF. V gene TRBV5-1 combines with J gene TRBJ1-1, with 7 bases lining up with TRBD1. The CDR3 is 16 amino acids. CDR1 is SGHRS and CDR2 is YFSETQ in the germline V gene.

In its sample, this clonotype is medium-sized (0.01 to 0.1%). The chain recombines TRBV27 with TRBJ2-7; 13 positions match TRBD2. The CDR3 totals 18 residues. Looked up from germline, CDR1 is MNHEY and CDR2 is SMNVEV (reference sequence). J was trimmed by 3 bases and V by 3 bases; bases with no gene match: 11. In DNA form, the CDR3 reads TGTGCCAGCAGTTTGAAACTAGCGGGAGGGCCGGGGTACTACGAGCAGTACTTC. As protein: CASSLKLAGGPGYYEQYF.

This clonotype was picked up one time. A much larger clone lies a single base off, so this may be a read error. J is TRBJ2-5 and V is TRBV6-6, with 7 bases matching TRBD1. The CDR3 covers 13 residues. J lost 2 bases, V lost 10 bases, and 7 bases had no gene match. In germline, CDR1 is MNHNY, CDR2 SVGAGI (reference sequence). DNA for the CDR3: TGTGCCATCAGCCGGGACAGACAAGAGACCCAGTACTTC. It codes for CAISRDRQETQYF.

This clonotype has ten or more counts. CDR3 in DNA: TGTGCCAGCAGTGTACAGGGGGCGCTGACTGAAGCTTTCTTT. Encoded protein: CASSVQGALTEAFF. The chain recombines TRBV2 with TRBJ1-1; 9 bases are shared with TRBD1. CDR3 length: 14 residues. The V and J ends lost 4 bases and 5 bases, in that order; junction bases with no gene match: 5. CDR1 is SNHLY, CDR2 FYNNEI, per germline. Full variable domain (remainder filled in from reference TRBV2 and TRBJ1-1): EPEVTQTPSHQVTQMGQEVILRCVPISNHLYFYWYRQILGQKVEFLVSFYNNEISEKSEIFDDQFSVERPDGSNFTLKIRSTKLEDSAMYFCASSVQGALTEAFFGQGTRLTVV.

This clonotype was counted many times. The germline gene is not matched at one end of the junction; a read error may be the cause. For the CDR3, the DNA is TGTGCCAGCATCTTACGGGGGGAGAACACTGAAGCTTTCTTT. Residues: CASILRGENTEAFF. The chain uses TRBV7-9 and TRBJ1-1; D possibly corresponds to TRBD1 (5 bases). This CDR3 spans 14 amino acids. Germline V CDR1 and CDR2: SEHNR, FQNEAQ (reference sequence).

In its sample, this clonotype was seen a few times. This chain joins TRBV20-1 and TRBJ2-5; possible D gene TRBD1, 6 bases. The germline CDR1 and CDR2 sequences are DFQATT and SNEGSKA (reference sequence). CDR3 length: 14 amino acids. V was pared by 2 bases and J by 0 bases, with 10 bases between. The CDR3 coding sequence is TGCAGTGCTAGACGGACAGTTTACCAAGAGACCCAGTACTTC. Amino acid sequence: CSARRTVYQETQYF.

The V and J genes are TRBV30 and TRBJ1-1; D not certain. Trimming shortened V by 1 base and J by 2 bases, and 14 bases separated the two germline ends. The germline CDR1 and CDR2 sequences are GTSNPN and SVGIG (reference sequence). CDR3 length: 15 amino acids. CDR3 nucleotides: TGTGCCTGGAGTGGGACGGCTTTTCTTAACACTGAAGCTTTCTTT. Encoded protein: CAWSGTAFLNTEAFF.

Only a few counts were recorded for this clonotype. In DNA, the CDR3 is TGTGCCAGCTCACAAGGGACAGGAGCGTTAGAGACCCAGTACTTC. It codes for CASSQGTGALETQYF. This chain joins TRBV18 and TRBJ2-5; 8 nucleotides match TRBD1. Per the germline V gene, CDR1 is KGHSH and CDR2 is LQKENI. This CDR3 comprises 15 residues. Germline trimming cut 4 bases from V and 4 bases from J; bases unmatched to any gene: 8.

This clonotype was counted at least ten times. The rearrangement links TRBV6-2 or TRBV6-3 to TRBJ2-2, with 11 bases identical to TRBD2. Trimming took 2 bases from V and 3 from J; bases not matched to a gene: 17. This CDR3 spans 21 amino acids. The germline V gene has CDR1 MNHEY and CDR2 SVGEGT. The chain's CDR3 is CASSYSRTSSSGRSDTGELFF. The CDR3 region has the DNA TGTGCCAGCAGTTACAGCCGGACGTCTTCTAGCGGGAGGTCGGACACCGGGGAGCTGTTTTTT.